One sample yielded the 11 T cell receptor beta chains listed below, sequenced in a study of CD8 T cells in ankylosing spondylitis. MiXCR was run by TCRdb on the 5' RACE reads, yielding one entry per CDR3 protein. The table includes some 340,000 distinct CDR3 sequences, roughly 14% detected once. The specimen was blood, either unsorted or a sorted T cell fraction (not recorded which). The source is a male donor with ankylosing spondylitis or in good health (not recorded which).

This clonotype was observed a handful of times. The CDR3 is CASSLGGASLIGEYF. CDR3 nucleotides: TGTGCCAGCAGCTTAGGGGGGGCGTCCTTGATAGGGGAGTACTTC. This chain uses TRBV11-2 with TRBJ2-7; D possibly uses TRBD1 or TRBD2 (6 bases each). Germline lookup yields CDR1 SGHAT and CDR2 FQNNGV. V was clipped by 1 base and J by 11 bases, with 21 bases between them. This CDR3 has 15 residues.

CDR3 protein: CASSLSPEEGYTF. DNA for the CDR3: TGTGCCAGCAGTTTAAGCCCCGAGGAAGGCTACACCTTC. The chain links TRBV28 to TRBJ1-2; no definite D call. The CDR3 is 13 residues long. V was cut by 2 bases and J by 8 bases, with 12 bases left in between. Germline CDR1 reads MDHEN; CDR2 reads SYDVKM.

This clonotype was found a few times. V is TRBV10-2 and J is TRBJ2-7; 12 bases map to TRBD1. V shed 10 bases, J shed 6 bases, and the junction held 4 bases outside the gene matches. In germline, CDR1 is WSHSY, CDR2 SAAADI. This CDR3 spans 12 amino acids. DNA of the CDR3: TGCGCCATTTCGGGACAGGGGGCCGAGCAGTACTTC. Amino acid sequence: CAISGQGAEQYF.

The chain uses TRBV12-3 or TRBV12-4 and TRBJ2-7; D gene uncertain. The CDR3 is 12 amino acids. V lost 3 bases and J lost 3, with 6 bases in between. The CDR3 sequence: CASSFSGYEQYF. In DNA form, the CDR3 reads TGTGCCAGCAGTTTTAGTGGCTACGAGCAGTACTTC.

V is TRBV28 and J is TRBJ2-4; TRBD1 is a possible D gene (5 bases). CDR3 length equals 17 residues. Germline loops: CDR1 MDHEN, CDR2 SYDVKM. V dropped 1 base and J dropped 4 bases, with 17 bases sitting between them. The CDR3 region is CASSLSPNLQGKNIQYF. The CDR3 DNA follows: TGTGCCAGCAGTTTATCGCCAAATTTGCAGGGAAAAAACATTCAGTACTTC.

The gene calls are TRBV9 and TRBJ1-1, with D possibly matching TRBD1 (6 bases). Germline lookup yields CDR1 SGDLS and CDR2 YYNGEE. V was shortened by 0 bases and J by 5 bases, with 11 bases between the two germline ends. This CDR3 comprises 14 residues. Written as DNA, the CDR3 is TGTGCCAGCAGCGTAGGAGGGGGACGGACTGAAGCTTTCTTT. It yields the protein CASSVGGGRTEAFF.

This chain uses TRBV7-2 with TRBJ1-2; tentative D call: TRBD1 (5 bases). The CDR3 is made up of 15 amino acids. Between the trimmed V and J ends, which lost 1 base and 3 bases, there was a span of 12 bases. Germline CDR1 SGHTA, CDR2 FQGNSA. In DNA form, the CDR3 reads TGTGCCAGCAGCTTAGGACCCCTGGGGGACTATGGCTACACCTTC. Protein: CASSLGPLGDYGYTF.

This clonotype was detected only a few times. The chain has TRBV4-1 and TRBJ1-2, with 7 bases identical to TRBD1. Germline V lookup: CDR1 MGHRA, CDR2 YSYEKL. V gave up 5 bases and J gave up 5 bases; unmatched junction bases: 11. This CDR3 is 15 amino acids long. DNA for the CDR3: TGCGCCAGCAGCGCCCACGACAGGGACGCTTATGGCTACACCTTC. Translation: CASSAHDRDAYGYTF.

This sequence joins TRBV7-9 and TRBJ2-2; a possible D gene is TRBD1 (6 bases). This CDR3 has 14 amino acids. V lost 2 bases, J lost 5 bases, and 9 bases lay in between. The germline CDR1 and CDR2 sequences are SEHNR and FQNEAQ (reference sequence). Written as DNA, the CDR3 is TGTGCCAGCAGCTTAAATCAGGGGACCGGGGAGCTGTTTTTT. Its protein product is CASSLNQGTGELFF.

This clonotype has only a few counts. The chain recombines TRBV14 with TRBJ2-4; D is unclear. CDR3 size: 13 residues. V lost 0 bases, J lost 6 bases, and 6 bases lay in between. Germline V CDR1 and CDR2: SGHDN, FVKESK. The CDR3 reads CASSQESPNIQYF. In DNA, the CDR3 is TGTGCCAGCAGCCAAGAGTCGCCAAACATTCAGTACTTC.

The V call is TRBV7-2, the J call TRBJ1-1; D uncertain. The CDR3 is 14 amino acids. The V end lost 5 bases, the J end lost 6 bases, and 16 bases lay between the germline ends. The germline V gene has CDR1 SGHTA and CDR2 FQGNSA. CDR3 residues: CASSRTHGAAEAFF. The CDR3 DNA follows: TGTGCCAGCAGCCGAACTCACGGAGCGGCTGAAGCTTTCTTT.